What follows are 17 T cell receptor beta chains derived from one specimen sequenced in a study of patients and donors after allogeneic stem cell transplantation (dated by TCRdb to about 2020). Receptors were amplified or captured by RT-PCR. This sample was sequenced with a NextSeq 550. TCRdb handled the public reads itself, with Q25 trimming in fastp and clone calling in MiXCR, and kept productive beta chains. For every CDR3 protein sequence, its rows merge into one entry that carries the most common genes and DNA. In this sample the table shows about 230,000 distinct CDR3 sequences, around 14% of which occur a single time. Clones ranked in the top ten supply roughly 10% of the sample. Source material: blood, either unsorted or a sorted T cell fraction (not recorded which). The receptor source for this set is a human donor who was either an allogeneic HSCT recipient or a stem cell or donor lymphocyte infusion donor (not recorded which). It is not recorded whose cells these are; they may come from a transplant donor.

This clonotype was seen a handful of times. The rearrangement uses TRBV25-1 and TRBJ2-7; D unresolved. The V end was cut by 0 bases, the J end by 4 bases, with 10 bases between. Germline assignment: CDR1 MGHDK and CDR2 SYGVNS. This CDR3 contains 14 residues. The CDR3 spells CASSEYYSPYEQYF. The CDR3 coding sequence is TGTGCCAGCAGTGAATATTATTCACCGTACGAGCAGTACTTC.

Ten or more counts support this clonotype. The V gene is TRBV7-3, the J gene TRBJ2-2; D ambiguous. V was shortened by 1 base and J by 4 bases, with 10 bases between the two germline ends. This CDR3 is built from 15 residues. CDR1 and CDR2 from the germline V gene are SGHTA and FQGTGA. This CDR3 reads CASSLNSVGTGELFF. The CDR3 bases are TGTGCCAGCAGCTTAAACTCCGTAGGCACCGGGGAGCTGTTTTTT.

This clonotype has a handful of counts. This chain connects TRBV27 to TRBJ1-4; D is unresolved. Germline V lookup: CDR1 MNHEY, CDR2 SMNVEV (reference sequence). The CDR3 has 15 amino acids. Trimming cost V 7 bases and J 4 bases, with 16 bases left between them. The CDR3 DNA sequence: TGTGCCAGCACCACCAATTGGGCGGTTAATGAAAAACTGTTTTTT. Translation gives CASTTNWAVNEKLFF.

This clonotype was picked up a small number of times. The junction shows a germline mismatch at one end, possibly a read error. The V gene is TRBV5-6, the J gene TRBJ2-3, with D maybe TRBD1 (5 bases). The germline V gene encodes CDR1 SGHDT and CDR2 YYEEEE. CDR3 length: 10 residues. In DNA, the CDR3 is TGTGCCAGCAGCTTGGTGGACACAGAGTTT. Its translation: CASSLVDTEF.

V and J are TRBV29-1 and TRBJ2-5; D is unresolved. V lost 4 bases and J lost 2, with 8 bases in between. This CDR3 comprises 12 residues. CDR1 SQVTM and CDR2 ANQGSEA come from the germline V gene. CDR3: CSVAWDQETQYF. For the CDR3, the DNA is TGCAGCGTTGCCTGGGATCAAGAGACCCAGTACTTC.

This clonotype was seen a handful of times. This rearrangement joins TRBV28 to TRBJ2-5; 13 bases fit TRBD2. Losses at the gene ends were 5 bases for V and 5 bases for J; bases not matched to a gene: 2. This CDR3 region has 14 residues. CDR1 MDHEN and CDR2 SYDVKM come from the germline V gene. The CDR3: CASSGTSGVETQYF. DNA of the CDR3: TGTGCCAGCAGTGGGACTAGCGGGGTCGAGACCCAGTACTTC. The variable domain in full, completed from reference TRBV28 and TRBJ2-5, reads DVKVTQSSRYLVKRTGEKVFLECVQDMDHENMFWYRQDPGLGLRLIYFSYDVKMKEKGDIPEGYSVSREKKERFSLILESASTNQTSMYLCASSGTSGVETQYFGPGTRLLVL.

The chain links TRBV5-6 to TRBJ2-1; 12 nucleotides align to TRBD2. With V trimmed by 4 bases and J by 4 bases, 6 bases remained unmatched. The CDR3 consists of 16 residues. Germline lookup yields CDR1 SGHDT and CDR2 YYEEEE. This chain's CDR3 is CASSRTSGIGYNEQFF. The CDR3 DNA is TGTGCCAGCAGCCGGACTAGCGGGATTGGTTACAATGAGCAGTTCTTC. The full variable domain, in which reference TRBV5-6 and TRBJ2-1 provide the parts outside the CDR3, is DAGVTQSPTHLIKTRGQQVTLRCSPKSGHDTVSWYQQALGQGPQFIFQYYEEEERQRGNFPDRFSGHQFPNYSSELNVNALLLGDSALYLCASSRTSGIGYNEQFFGPGTRLTVL.

The chain has TRBV11-2 and TRBJ2-7, with 8 bases matching TRBD2. Germline CDR1 is SGHAT and CDR2 is FQNNGV. The CDR3 consists of 14 residues. V lost 5 bases, J lost 3 bases, and 6 bases stayed unmatched. The CDR3 sequence: CASSDRLASYEQYF. In DNA form, the CDR3 reads TGTGCCAGCAGCGACCGACTAGCGAGCTACGAGCAGTACTTC.

The chain carries TRBV6-1 and TRBJ1-3; D perhaps matches TRBD1 (5 bases). Trimming cost V 6 bases and J 4 bases, with 13 bases left between them. The CDR3 length is 14 residues. The germline V gene encodes CDR1 MNHNS and CDR2 SASEGT. For the CDR3, the DNA is TGTGCCAGCAGGGAACCGGGGGGAGGAAACACCATATATTTT. Translated: CASREPGGGNTIYF.

This clonotype was counted at least ten times. The chain uses TRBV29-1 and TRBJ2-5, with D maybe TRBD2 (5 bases). V lost 4 bases and J 4 bases, leaving 10 bases between the germline ends. CDR1 is SQVTM and CDR2 is ANQGSEA in the germline V gene. This CDR3 spans 12 amino acids. CDR3 amino acids: CSVVRGPETQYF. The CDR3, as DNA: TGCAGCGTTGTTCGGGGTCCAGAGACCCAGTACTTC.

The rearrangement uses TRBV20-1 and TRBJ2-7; 9 bases agree with TRBD1. The CDR3 is made up of 15 amino acids. Germline CDR1 and CDR2: DFQATT and SNEGSKA (reference sequence). V was clipped by 0 bases and J by 3 bases; unmatched bases: 6. The CDR3 here is CSARDQGQGIYEQYF. The CDR3 DNA follows: TGCAGTGCTAGAGATCAGGGACAGGGTATCTACGAGCAGTACTTC.

This clonotype showed up many times. The chain links TRBV5-1 to TRBJ2-7, with 12 positions matching TRBD1. This CDR3 spans 14 amino acids. V gave up 5 bases and J gave up 6 bases; unmatched junction bases: 6. Germline-derived CDR1 and CDR2 are SGHRS and YFSETQ. The chain's CDR3 is CASSQGTGGSEQYF. In nucleotides, the CDR3 is TGCGCCAGCAGTCAAGGGACAGGGGGCTCCGAGCAGTACTTC.

This clonotype was seen more than once but under ten times. The chain recombines TRBV5-1 with TRBJ1-4, with a possible D match to TRBD1 (6 bases). V was cut by 8 bases and J by 8 bases, with 16 bases left in between. The CDR3 sequence is 13 residues long. Germline V lookup: CDR1 SGHRS, CDR2 YFSETQ. CDR3 DNA sequence: TGCGCCAGTTCCGGGTCCGGGGGCGAAAAACTGTTTTTT. Residues: CASSGSGGEKLFF. Full variable domain (missing parts from reference TRBV5-1 and TRBJ1-4): KAGVTQTPRYLIKTRGQQVTLSCSPISGHRSVSWYQQTPGQGLQFLFEYFSETQRNKGNFPGRFSGRQFSNSRSEMNVSTLELGDSALYLCASSGSGGEKLFFGSGTQLSVL.

This clonotype occurred once. V gene TRBV3-1 combines with J gene TRBJ1-1; weak D call: TRBD1 (5 bases). V was trimmed by 2 bases and J by 6 bases, leaving 10 bases between them. From germline, CDR1 is LGHDT and CDR2 YNNKEL (reference sequence). The CDR3 consists of 13 residues. The CDR3 DNA sequence: TGTGCCAGCAGCCAAATGGGGGAACCTGAAGCTTTCTTT. Its protein product is CASSQMGEPEAFF.

The chain is built from TRBV4-1 and TRBJ1-1, with D maybe TRBD1 (6 bases). V lost 5 bases and J lost 3, with 25 bases in between. There are 18 residues in the CDR3. CDR1 is MGHRA and CDR2 is YSYEKL in the germline V gene. The DNA of the CDR3 is TGCGCCAGCAGCGTCAGCGGGGGGGGCTTTATGGGAGACACTGAAGCTTTCTTT. This encodes CASSVSGGGFMGDTEAFF.

This clonotype was detected a few times. The chain carries TRBV5-1 and TRBJ2-7; no firm D call. The ends were cut back, 2 bases at V and 3 bases at J, with 18 bases in the middle. Germline lookup yields CDR1 SGHRS and CDR2 YFSETQ. The CDR3 runs 16 residues. DNA for the CDR3: TGCGCCAGCAGCTTCATGGATGGAGCCGTGCACTACGAGCAGTACTTC. Protein sequence: CASSFMDGAVHYEQYF.

The J gene is TRBJ1-4, the V gene TRBV7-9; 8 bases line up with TRBD1. V was pared by 4 bases and J by 13 bases, with 11 bases of the junction left unmatched. Germline V gene data show CDR1 as SEHNR and CDR2 as FQNEAQ (reference sequence). This CDR3 region has 14 residues. The CDR3 is CASSSQGGLSVLFF. CDR3 in DNA: TGTGCCAGCAGCTCACAGGGGGGACTCTCCGTACTGTTTTTT.